This T cell receptor beta chain was recorded in a study of neurological immune-mediated disorders. Germline CDR1 is DFQATT and CDR2 is SNEGSKA (reference sequence). This CDR3 has 13 residues. V was trimmed by 3 bases and J by 3 bases, leaving 11 bases between them. This clonotype appeared many times. Time point reported: longitudinal time-point 2. From 2 million PBMCs stored at -80 C, the unsorted libraries were generated. 5'RACE with 10-nucleotide random UMIs produced the cDNA. Over 200 million TCR-beta sequences, together covering 15-18 subjects, were produced by every individual sequencing run that was carried out. TCRdb itself ran the 5' RACE reads through MiXCR, one entry per CDR3 protein. The sample lists some 87,000 distinct CDR3 sequences; about 13% were seen once.

The specimen sequenced was PBMCs. The chain has TRBV20-1 and TRBJ1-2, with D maybe TRBD1 (5 bases). This clonotype originated in a female donor with HTLV-1-associated myelopathy (HAM/TSP). The CDR3 DNA follows: TGCAGTGCTAGCCCAGGGTCCTACTATGGCTACACCTTC. Protein sequence: CSASPGSYYGYTF.